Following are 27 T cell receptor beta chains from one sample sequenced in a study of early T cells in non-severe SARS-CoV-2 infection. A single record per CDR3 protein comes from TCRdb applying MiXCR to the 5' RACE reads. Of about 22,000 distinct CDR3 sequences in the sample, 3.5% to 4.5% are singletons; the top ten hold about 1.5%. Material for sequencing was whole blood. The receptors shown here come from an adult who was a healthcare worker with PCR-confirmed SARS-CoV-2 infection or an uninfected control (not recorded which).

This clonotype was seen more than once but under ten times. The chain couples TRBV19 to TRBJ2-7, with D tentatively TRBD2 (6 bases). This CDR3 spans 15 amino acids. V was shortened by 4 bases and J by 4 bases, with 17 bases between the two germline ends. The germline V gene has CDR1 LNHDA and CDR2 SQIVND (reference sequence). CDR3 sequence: CASSSAGRSGYEQYF. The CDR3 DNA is TGTGCCAGTAGTAGTGCGGGACGGTCGGGGTACGAGCAGTACTTC.

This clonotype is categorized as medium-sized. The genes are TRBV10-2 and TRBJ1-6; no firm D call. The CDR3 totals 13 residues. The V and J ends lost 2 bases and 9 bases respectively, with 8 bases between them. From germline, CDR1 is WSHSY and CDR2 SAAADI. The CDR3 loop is CASSERTTSPLHF. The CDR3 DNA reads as TGCGCCAGCAGTGAGCGGACCACTTCACCCCTCCACTTT.

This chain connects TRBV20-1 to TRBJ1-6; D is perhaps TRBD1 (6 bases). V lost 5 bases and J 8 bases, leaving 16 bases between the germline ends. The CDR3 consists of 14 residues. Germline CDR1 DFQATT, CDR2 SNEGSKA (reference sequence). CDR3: CSAPQGLGDSPLHF. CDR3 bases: TGCAGTGCTCCGCAGGGGCTTGGGGATTCACCCCTCCACTTT.

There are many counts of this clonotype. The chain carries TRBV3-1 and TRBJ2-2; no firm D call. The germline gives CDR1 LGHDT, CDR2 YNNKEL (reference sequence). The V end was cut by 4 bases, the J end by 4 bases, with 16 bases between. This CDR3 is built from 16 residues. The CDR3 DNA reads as TGTGCCAGCAGCCCGCGACGACCTGTTGGCACCGGGGAGCTGTTTTTT. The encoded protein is CASSPRRPVGTGELFF. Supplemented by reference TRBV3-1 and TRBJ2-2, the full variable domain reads DTAVSQTPKYLVTQMGNDKSIKCEQNLGHDTMYWYKQDSKKFLKIMFSYNNKELIINETVPNRFSPKSPDKAHLNLHINSLELGDSAVYFCASSPRRPVGTGELFFGEGSRLTVL.

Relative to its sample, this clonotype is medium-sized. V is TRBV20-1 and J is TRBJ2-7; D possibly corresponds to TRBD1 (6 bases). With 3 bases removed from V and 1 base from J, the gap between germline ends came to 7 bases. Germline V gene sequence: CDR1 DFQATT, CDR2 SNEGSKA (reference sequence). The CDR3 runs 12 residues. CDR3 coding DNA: TGCAGTGCTAGTAGGGGGTCCTACGAGCAGTACTTC. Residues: CSASRGSYEQYF.

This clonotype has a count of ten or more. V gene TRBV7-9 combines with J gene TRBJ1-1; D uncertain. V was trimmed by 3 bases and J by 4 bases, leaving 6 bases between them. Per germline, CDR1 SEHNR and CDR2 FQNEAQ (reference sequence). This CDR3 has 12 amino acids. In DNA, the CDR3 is TGTGCCAGCAGCTTGAGGGCCACTGAAGCTTTCTTT. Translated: CASSLRATEAFF.

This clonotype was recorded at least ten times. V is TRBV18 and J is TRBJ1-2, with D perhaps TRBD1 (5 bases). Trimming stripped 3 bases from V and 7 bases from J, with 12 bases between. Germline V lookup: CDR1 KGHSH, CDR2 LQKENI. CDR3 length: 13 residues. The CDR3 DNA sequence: TGTGCCAGCTCACCGACCGGGGGAGCTGGCTACACCTTC. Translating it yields CASSPTGGAGYTF.

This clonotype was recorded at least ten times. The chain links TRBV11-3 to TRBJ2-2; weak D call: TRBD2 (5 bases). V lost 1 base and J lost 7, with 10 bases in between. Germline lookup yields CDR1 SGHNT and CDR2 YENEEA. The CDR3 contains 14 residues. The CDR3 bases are TGTGCCAGCAGCTTAGGGAACGGGGTCGGGGAGCTGTTTTTT. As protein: CASSLGNGVGELFF.

The CDR3 coding sequence is TGTGCCAGCAGCTTAGCGCGCGGTACCACCGGGGAGCTGTTTTTT. Protein: CASSLARGTTGELFF. The chain carries TRBV7-9 and TRBJ2-2; D is ambiguous. Looked up from germline, CDR1 is SEHNR and CDR2 is FQNEAQ (reference sequence). The ends were cut back, 0 bases at V and 4 bases at J, with 9 bases in the middle. The CDR3 sequence is 15 residues long.

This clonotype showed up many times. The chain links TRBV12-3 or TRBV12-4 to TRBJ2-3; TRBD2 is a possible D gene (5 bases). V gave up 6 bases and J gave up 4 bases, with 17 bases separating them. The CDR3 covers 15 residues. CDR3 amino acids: CASSKRTVRSDTQYF. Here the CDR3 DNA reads TGTGCCAGCAGCAAGAGGACTGTCCGATCAGATACGCAGTATTTT.

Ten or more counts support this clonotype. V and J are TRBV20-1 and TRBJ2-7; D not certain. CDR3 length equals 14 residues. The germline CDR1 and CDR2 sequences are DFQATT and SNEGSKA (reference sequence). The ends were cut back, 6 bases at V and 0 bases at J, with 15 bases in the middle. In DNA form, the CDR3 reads TGCAGTGCGGACCCTTTGGCCGGCTCCTACGAGCAGTACTTC. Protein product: CSADPLAGSYEQYF.

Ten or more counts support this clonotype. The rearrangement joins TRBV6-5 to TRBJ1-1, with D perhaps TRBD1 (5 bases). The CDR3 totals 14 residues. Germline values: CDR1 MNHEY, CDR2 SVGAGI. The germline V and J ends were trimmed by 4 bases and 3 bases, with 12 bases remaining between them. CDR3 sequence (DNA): TGTGCCAGCAGTTGGGGACGAGGGCACACTGAAGCTTTCTTT. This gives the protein CASSWGRGHTEAFF.

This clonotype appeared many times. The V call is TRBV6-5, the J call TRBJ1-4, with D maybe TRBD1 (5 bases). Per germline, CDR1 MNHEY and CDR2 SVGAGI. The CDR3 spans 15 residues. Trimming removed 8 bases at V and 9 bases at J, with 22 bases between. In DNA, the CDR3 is TGTGCCAGCCGGGGGGGGGACCTCCAGAGGAAAAAACTGTTTTTT. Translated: CASRGGDLQRKKLFF.

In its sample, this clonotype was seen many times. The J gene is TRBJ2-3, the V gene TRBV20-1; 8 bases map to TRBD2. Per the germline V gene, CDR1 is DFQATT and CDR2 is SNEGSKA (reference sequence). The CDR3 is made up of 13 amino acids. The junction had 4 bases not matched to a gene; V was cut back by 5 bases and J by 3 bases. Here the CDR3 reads CSASGGITDTQYF. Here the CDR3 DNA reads TGCAGTGCTTCGGGGGGGATAACAGATACGCAGTATTTT.

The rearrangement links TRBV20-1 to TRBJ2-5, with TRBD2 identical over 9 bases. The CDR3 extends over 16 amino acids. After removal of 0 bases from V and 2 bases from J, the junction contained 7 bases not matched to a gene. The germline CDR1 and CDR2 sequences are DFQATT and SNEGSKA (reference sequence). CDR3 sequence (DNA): TGCAGTGCTAGAGACCCAAGCGGGGGGCGACAAGAGACCCAGTACTTC. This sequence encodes CSARDPSGGRQETQYF.

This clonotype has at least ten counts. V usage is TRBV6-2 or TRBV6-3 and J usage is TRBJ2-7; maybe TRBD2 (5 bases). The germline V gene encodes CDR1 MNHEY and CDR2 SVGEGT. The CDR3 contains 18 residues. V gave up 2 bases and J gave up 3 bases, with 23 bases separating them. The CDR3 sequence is CASSYRKREKAPLYEQYF. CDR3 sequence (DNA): TGTGCCAGCAGTTACCGGAAGAGGGAAAAAGCCCCTCTCTACGAGCAGTACTTC.

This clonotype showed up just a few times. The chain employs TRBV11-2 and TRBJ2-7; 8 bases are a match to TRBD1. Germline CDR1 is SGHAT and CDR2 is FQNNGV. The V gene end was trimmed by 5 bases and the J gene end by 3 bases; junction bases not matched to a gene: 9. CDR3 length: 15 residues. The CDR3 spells CASSRTGQGYYEQYF. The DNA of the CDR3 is TGTGCCAGCAGCCGGACTGGACAGGGCTACTACGAGCAGTACTTC.

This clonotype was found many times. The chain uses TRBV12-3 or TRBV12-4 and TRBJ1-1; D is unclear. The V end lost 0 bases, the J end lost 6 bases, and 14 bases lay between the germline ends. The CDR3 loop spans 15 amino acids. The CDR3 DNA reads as TGTGCCAGCAGTTTAGCGACTCGGGGATGGGCTGAAGCTTTCTTT. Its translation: CASSLATRGWAEAFF.

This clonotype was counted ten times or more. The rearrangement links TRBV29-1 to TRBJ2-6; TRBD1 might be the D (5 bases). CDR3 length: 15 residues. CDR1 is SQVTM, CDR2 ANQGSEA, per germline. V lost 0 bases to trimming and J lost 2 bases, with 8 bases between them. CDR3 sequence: CSVEDMDTGANVLTF. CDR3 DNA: TGCAGCGTTGAAGACATGGACACTGGGGCCAACGTCCTGACTTTC. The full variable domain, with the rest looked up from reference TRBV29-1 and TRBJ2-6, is SAVISQKPSRDICQRGTSLTIQCQVDSQVTMMFWYRQQPGQSLTLIATANQGSEATYESGFVIDKFPISRPNLTFSTLTVSNMSPEDSSIYLCSVEDMDTGANVLTFGAGSRLTVL.

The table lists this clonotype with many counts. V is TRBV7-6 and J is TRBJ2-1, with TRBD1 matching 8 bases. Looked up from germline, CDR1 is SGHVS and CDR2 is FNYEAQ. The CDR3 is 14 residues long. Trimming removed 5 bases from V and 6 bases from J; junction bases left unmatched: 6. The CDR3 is CASSHHRGINEQFF. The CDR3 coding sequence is TGTGCCAGCAGCCACCACAGGGGGATCAATGAGCAGTTCTTC.

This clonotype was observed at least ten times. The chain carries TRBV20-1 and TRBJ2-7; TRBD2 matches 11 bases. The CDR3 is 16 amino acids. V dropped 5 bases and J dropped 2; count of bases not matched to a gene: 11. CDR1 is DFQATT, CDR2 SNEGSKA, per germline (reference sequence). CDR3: CSAGLAGGPVPYEQYF. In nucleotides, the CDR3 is TGCAGTGCTGGTTTAGCGGGGGGGCCGGTCCCCTACGAGCAGTACTTC.

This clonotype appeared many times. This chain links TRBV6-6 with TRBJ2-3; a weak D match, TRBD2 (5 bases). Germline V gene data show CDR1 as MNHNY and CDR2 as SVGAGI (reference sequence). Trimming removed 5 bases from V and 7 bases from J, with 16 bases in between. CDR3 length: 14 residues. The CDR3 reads CASSPTREMNTQYF. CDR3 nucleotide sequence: TGTGCCAGCAGTCCGACTCGGGAAATGAATACGCAGTATTTT.

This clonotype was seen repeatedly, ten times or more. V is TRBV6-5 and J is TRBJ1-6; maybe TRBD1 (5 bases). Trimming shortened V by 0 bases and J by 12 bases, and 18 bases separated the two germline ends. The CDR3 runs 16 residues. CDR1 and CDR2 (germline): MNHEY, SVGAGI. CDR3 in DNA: TGTGCCAGCAGTTACTCGGCGGGGGTCGAGGGAGGACCCCTCCACTTT. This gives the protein CASSYSAGVEGGPLHF.

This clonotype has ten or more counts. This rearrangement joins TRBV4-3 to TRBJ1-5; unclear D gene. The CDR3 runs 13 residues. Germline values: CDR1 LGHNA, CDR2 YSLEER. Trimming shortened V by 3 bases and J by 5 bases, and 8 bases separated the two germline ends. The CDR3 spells CASSHGVYQPQHF. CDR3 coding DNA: TGCGCCAGCAGCCACGGGGTGTATCAGCCCCAGCATTTT.

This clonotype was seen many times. The CDR3 DNA follows: TGCAGTCCCTTCCATGGGGGGGGCAATGAGCAGTTCTTC. It is translated as CSPFHGGGNEQFF. The chain recombines TRBV20-1 with TRBJ2-1; 7 nucleotides match TRBD2. Germline values: CDR1 DFQATT, CDR2 SNEGSKA (reference sequence). J gave up 6 bases and V 8 bases, and 10 bases lay outside the gene matches. The CDR3 loop spans 13 amino acids.

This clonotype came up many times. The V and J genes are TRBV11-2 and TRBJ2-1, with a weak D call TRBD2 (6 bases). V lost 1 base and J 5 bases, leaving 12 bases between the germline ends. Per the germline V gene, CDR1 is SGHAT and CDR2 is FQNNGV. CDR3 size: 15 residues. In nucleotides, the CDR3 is TGTGCCAGCAGCTTAGCGGGGGAACCTAACAATGAGCAGTTCTTC. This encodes CASSLAGEPNNEQFF.

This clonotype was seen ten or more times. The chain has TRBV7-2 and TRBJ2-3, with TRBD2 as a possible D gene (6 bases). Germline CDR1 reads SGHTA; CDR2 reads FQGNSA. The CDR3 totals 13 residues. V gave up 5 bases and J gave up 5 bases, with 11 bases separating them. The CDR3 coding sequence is TGTGCCAGCAGCCTATCCGGGGGAGATACGCAGTATTTT. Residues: CASSLSGGDTQYF.